This T cell receptor (beta chain) was recorded in a study of naive and memory T cell subsets. CDR1 is ENHRY and CDR2 is SYGVKD in the germline V gene. This CDR3 has 12 residues. J was trimmed by 7 bases and V by 11 bases; bases with no gene match: 8. This clonotype was picked up many times. The SP2 primer and nested alpha and beta constant region primers amplified ligated cDNA in four rounds. TCRdb redid the calling of the 5' RACE reads with MiXCR, one entry per CDR3 protein. Of 50,000 to 65,000 distinct CDR3 sequences in the sample, 6.5% to 8.5% were seen once. The library had UMIs added by 3' ligation of an oligonucleotide to TCR cDNA.

The TCR was taken from a female donor in good health. The chain links TRBV10-3 to TRBJ2-1; 7 positions match TRBD2. This chain's CDR3 is CAAGLVRNEQFF. CDR3 nucleotide sequence: TGTGCCGCCGGACTAGTTAGGAATGAGCAGTTCTTC.